The 27 T cell receptor beta chains reported below all come from one sample, sequenced in a study of Ad26.COV2.S vaccination and SARS-CoV-2 variants. Treatment reported: roughly 20 received Ad26.COV2.S at low or high dose, single or two shots; 5 received placebo; per-sample allocation not given. Samples analyzed were those drawn on day 63 after the first vaccine or placebo injection. Generated by immunoSEQ multiplex PCR, the TCRdb table keeps only in-frame clones and is missing some. The table lists approximately 480,000 clones, roughly 89% of them singletons. This material consisted of peripheral blood, taken in a trial of Ad26.COV2.S vaccine versus placebo. These receptors were taken from a person aged 18-60 years who received the Ad26.COV2.S COVID-19 vaccine or a placebo.

The chain joins TRBV28 to TRBJ2-7, with 8 bases lining up with TRBD1. This CDR3 spans 13 amino acids. Per germline, CDR1 MDHEN and CDR2 SYDVKM. The ends lost 10 bases at V and 13 bases at J; junction bases unmatched: 18. The CDR3 sequence: CAIYRDRTSTAYF. Written as DNA, the CDR3 is TGTGCCATCTACCGGGACAGGACTTCTACTGCCTACTTC.

The chain links TRBV5-1 to TRBJ2-5, with TRBD1 matching over 9 bases. After removal of 4 bases from V and 5 bases from J, the junction contained 9 bases not matched to a gene. CDR1 and CDR2 (germline): SGHRS, YFSETQ. This CDR3 contains 15 residues. Here the CDR3 reads CASSPPGTGRETQYF. The CDR3 DNA sequence: TGCGCCAGCAGCCCCCCAGGGACAGGGAGGGAGACCCAGTACTTC. Using reference TRBV5-1 and TRBJ2-5 for the parts outside the CDR3, the full variable domain is KAGVTQTPRYLIKTRGQQVTLSCSPISGHRSVSWYQQTPGQGLQFLFEYFSETQRNKGNFPGRFSGRQFSNSRSEMNVSTLELGDSALYLCASSPPGTGRETQYFGPGTRLLVL.

This clone was counted between two and nine times. The CDR3 DNA sequence: TGTGCCAGCAGCTTAATTGGGGTCGCTGAAGCTTTCTTT. It yields the protein CASSLIGVAEAFF. The V call is TRBV7-9, the J call TRBJ1-1; D is unclear. Trimming pared 2 bases from V and 6 bases from J, leaving 10 bases between. This CDR3 comprises 13 residues. Germline V gene data show CDR1 as SEHNR and CDR2 as FQNEAQ (reference sequence).

The chain carries TRBV5-1 and TRBJ2-5; D is possibly TRBD1 (6 bases). This CDR3 is 15 amino acids long. In germline, CDR1 is SGHRS, CDR2 YFSETQ. V gave up 6 bases and J gave up 1 base, with 16 bases separating them. The chain's CDR3 is CASTIVVGAQETQYF. CDR3 coding DNA: TGCGCCAGCACTATCGTGGTGGGGGCCCAAGAGACCCAGTACTTC.

J is TRBJ1-4 and V is TRBV4-2; D gene unclear. Germline loops: CDR1 LGHNA, CDR2 YNFKEQ. Trimming stripped 8 bases from V and 7 bases from J, with 11 bases between. There are 12 residues in the CDR3. CDR3 DNA sequence: TGTGCCAGCGGACTATTTGGTGAAAAACTGTTTTTT. Translated, it gives CASGLFGEKLFF.

This clone was seen just once. The chain has TRBV18 and TRBJ1-1; D unclear. The V end lost 6 bases, the J end lost 2 bases, and 13 bases lay between the germline ends. Germline assignment: CDR1 KGHSH and CDR2 LQKENI. The CDR3 consists of 14 residues. CDR3 amino acids: CASSAGTPNTEAFF. CDR3 nucleotides: TGTGCCAGCTCGGCGGGTACACCAAACACTGAAGCTTTCTTT.

This clone was recorded only once. The chain combines TRBV19 with TRBJ2-2; 14 bases are shared with TRBD2. V dropped 8 bases and J dropped 8; count of bases not matched to a gene: 7. The length of the CDR3 is 15 residues. Germline lookup yields CDR1 LNHDA and CDR2 SQIVND (reference sequence). The CDR3 reads CASGGLAGELGELFF. In DNA, the CDR3 is TGTGCCAGTGGGGGACTAGCGGGAGAGTTGGGGGAGCTGTTTTTT.

The chain combines TRBV30 with TRBJ2-1; TRBD2 matches 7 bases. The CDR3 has 13 residues. J lost 6 bases, V lost 2 bases, and 4 bases had no gene match. Germline V CDR1 and CDR2: GTSNPN, SVGIG (reference sequence). The DNA for the CDR3 is TGTGCCTGGAGTTTGAGCGGGGCCAATGAGCAGTTCTTC. Translating it yields CAWSLSGANEQFF. Complete variable domain (other parts from reference TRBV30 and TRBJ2-1): SQTIHQWPATLVQPVGSPLSLECTVEGTSNPNLYWYRQAAGRGLQLLFYSVGIGQISSEVPQNLSASRPQDRQFILSSKKLLLSDSGFYLCAWSLSGANEQFFGPGTRLTVL.

This chain links TRBV30 with TRBJ2-2, with a tentative D call TRBD2 (5 bases). V lost 2 bases, J lost 5 bases, and 6 bases lay in between. Germline V lookup: CDR1 GTSNPN, CDR2 SVGIG (reference sequence). The CDR3 has 12 amino acids. As DNA, the CDR3 is TGTGCCTGGAGTACTAGGACCGGGGAGCTGTTTTTT. Translating it yields CAWSTRTGELFF.

The chain uses TRBV7-9 and TRBJ1-2, with D uncertain. CDR1 is SEHNR, CDR2 FQNEAQ, per germline (reference sequence). Trimming cost V 2 bases and J 3 bases, with 22 bases left between them. The CDR3 extends over 18 amino acids. The CDR3 DNA follows: TGTGCCAGCAGCTTATTGTCGGACCTCAGACCTCTTTACTATGGCTACACCTTC. It encodes CASSLLSDLRPLYYGYTF.

The V gene is TRBV19, the J gene TRBJ2-3; 7 bases agree with TRBD2. The germline V gene encodes CDR1 LNHDA and CDR2 SQIVND (reference sequence). CDR3 length: 15 residues. The trim removed 8 bases at V and 1 base at J, leaving 9 bases unmatched. The CDR3 loop is CASAGGSRGTDTQYF. CDR3 sequence (DNA): TGTGCCAGTGCCGGGGGGAGTCGGGGCACAGATACGCAGTATTTT. The whole variable domain, filled in from reference TRBV19 and TRBJ2-3, reads DGGITQSPKYLFRKEGQNVTLSCEQNLNHDAMYWYRQDPGQGLRLIYYSQIVNDFQKGDIAEGYSVSREKKESFPLTVTSAQKNPTAFYLCASAGGSRGTDTQYFGPGTRLTVL.

J is TRBJ2-7 and V is TRBV27, with D possibly being TRBD2 (7 bases). V was clipped by 5 bases and J by 0 bases, with 11 bases between them. The CDR3 extends over 14 amino acids. Looked up from germline, CDR1 is MNHEY and CDR2 is SMNVEV (reference sequence). In DNA, the CDR3 is TGTGCCAGCAGTGAAGGGGGGGTCTCCTACGAGCAGTACTTC. This translates into CASSEGGVSYEQYF.

The V call is TRBV2, the J call TRBJ2-7, with 9 bases identical to TRBD1. Germline lookup yields CDR1 SNHLY and CDR2 FYNNEI. The ends lost 5 bases at V and 3 bases at J; junction bases unmatched: 5. The CDR3 has 14 amino acids. Here the CDR3 DNA reads TGTGCCAGCAGTCCTACAGGGGGCGACTACGAGCAGTACTTC. It yields the protein CASSPTGGDYEQYF.

The V and J genes are TRBV15 and TRBJ2-3; the D gene is possibly TRBD1 (6 bases). This CDR3 is 14 amino acids long. The ends were cut back, 4 bases at V and 4 bases at J, with 12 bases in the middle. Germline loops: CDR1 LNHNV, CDR2 YYDKDF (reference sequence). CDR3 residues: CATSIIAGADTQYF. CDR3 DNA: TGTGCCACCAGCATTATCGCAGGGGCAGATACGCAGTATTTT.

V usage is TRBV12-3 or TRBV12-4 and J usage is TRBJ2-2; D gene uncertain. Trimming left V 6 bases short and J 6 bases short, with 11 bases between. CDR3 length: 13 residues. Here the CDR3 reads CASRPGWAGELFF. For the CDR3, the DNA is TGTGCCAGCAGACCGGGTTGGGCCGGGGAGCTGTTTTTT.

The chain links TRBV24-1 to TRBJ2-2; TRBD1 is a possible D gene (5 bases). The germline V and J ends were trimmed by 3 bases and 1 base, with 11 bases remaining between them. Per germline, CDR1 KGHDR and CDR2 SFDVKD. The CDR3 loop spans 16 amino acids. In nucleotides, the CDR3 is TGTGCCACCAGTGATAGCCGGCAGGGGAACACCGGGGAGCTGTTTTTT. Protein sequence: CATSDSRQGNTGELFF.

The rearrangement uses TRBV28 and TRBJ2-7, with D perhaps TRBD1 (6 bases). Germline-derived CDR1 and CDR2 are MDHEN and SYDVKM. Trimming took off 4 bases at V and 2 bases at J, with 21 bases between the two ends. There are 17 residues in the CDR3. For the CDR3, the DNA is TGTGCCAGCAGTTCGTCACGTCCGGGACACCCGCCCTACGAGCAGTACTTC. It codes for CASSSSRPGHPPYEQYF.

This chain joins TRBV28 and TRBJ1-6; D gene unclear. The CDR3 totals 12 residues. Between the trimmed V and J ends, which lost 3 bases and 10 bases, there was a span of 7 bases. The germline V gene encodes CDR1 MDHEN and CDR2 SYDVKM. Here the CDR3 reads CASSFLRSPLHF. As DNA, the CDR3 is TGTGCCAGCAGTTTCCTAAGGTCACCCCTCCACTTT.

The gene calls are TRBV19 and TRBJ2-1; TRBD1 matches at 8 bases. This CDR3 is built from 15 residues. Germline lookup yields CDR1 LNHDA and CDR2 SQIVND (reference sequence). V shed 5 bases, J shed 4 bases, and the junction held 7 bases outside the gene matches. In nucleotides, the CDR3 is TGTGCCAGTAGTGTGAGGACAGGGACTTACAATGAGCAGTTCTTC. Amino acids: CASSVRTGTYNEQFF.

The V and J genes are TRBV7-2 and TRBJ1-1; D unresolved. V was clipped by 1 base and J by 1 base, with 7 bases between them. Looked up from germline, CDR1 is SGHTA and CDR2 is FQGNSA. This CDR3 is 14 amino acids long. Here the CDR3 reads CASSLGGSNTEAFF. DNA for the CDR3: TGTGCCAGCAGCTTAGGAGGGTCGAACACTGAAGCTTTCTTT.

As concerns this clone: Other DNA variants within this sample encode the same CDR3. J is TRBJ2-2 and V is TRBV9; D is ambiguous. The CDR3 loop spans 17 amino acids. From germline, CDR1 is SGDLS and CDR2 YYNGEE. V dropped 0 bases and J dropped 0 bases, with 12 bases sitting between them. The CDR3 protein is CASSVAGLGANTGELFF. The CDR3 DNA is TGTGCCAGCAGCGTAGCTGGGCTAGGCGCGAACACCGGGGAGCTGTTTTTT.

This clone has only one observation. The chain links TRBV12-3 or TRBV12-4 to TRBJ2-7; 9 positions match TRBD1. The CDR3 is 12 residues long. The V gene end was trimmed by 6 bases and the J gene end by 6 bases; junction bases not matched to a gene: 3. The CDR3 protein is CASSGQGIEQYF. In nucleotides, the CDR3 is TGTGCCAGCAGCGGACAGGGGATCGAGCAGTACTTC.

About this clone: Distinct nucleotide sequences in the sample also encode this CDR3. The gene calls are TRBV7-2 and TRBJ2-7; D uncertain. The CDR3 length is 16 residues. Trimming pared 2 bases from V and 2 bases from J, leaving 16 bases between. From germline, CDR1 is SGHTA and CDR2 FQGNSA. CDR3 sequence (DNA): TGTGCCAGCAGCTTATCCCGGGCATCAGGAGCCTACGAGCAGTACTTC. Its protein product is CASSLSRASGAYEQYF.

The chain employs TRBV18 and TRBJ1-1; D is unresolved. Trimming removed 2 bases from V and 8 bases from J, with 12 bases in between. CDR3 length equals 13 residues. Germline CDR1 and CDR2: KGHSH and LQKENI. CDR3 sequence: CASSPISESEAFF. CDR3 nucleotides: TGTGCCAGCTCACCAATCAGTGAGTCCGAAGCTTTCTTT.

The V call is TRBV3-1 (or the pseudogene TRBV3-2), the J call TRBJ1-4; possibly TRBD1 for D (5 bases). The CDR3 totals 15 residues. Trimming removed 8 bases from V and 3 bases from J, with 16 bases in between. Germline V gene data show CDR1 as LGHDT and CDR2 as YNNKEL (reference sequence). CDR3 in DNA: TGTGCCAGCTCCTCCCCGGGGCGCTCTAATGAAAAACTGTTTTTT. Translated, it gives CASSSPGRSNEKLFF.

CDR3 in amino acids: CASSSGQGYNEQFF. The CDR3 DNA reads as TGTGCCAGCAGCTCGGGACAGGGATACAATGAGCAGTTCTTC. The V gene is TRBV7-6, the J gene TRBJ2-1, with 9 positions matching TRBD1. Germline assignment: CDR1 SGHVS and CDR2 FNYEAQ. CDR3 length: 14 amino acids. With V trimmed by 4 bases and J by 4 bases, 2 bases remained unmatched.

This clone was picked up one time. This chain uses TRBV28 with TRBJ1-2, with D possibly TRBD1 on 5 matching bases. Trimming stripped 8 bases from V and 8 bases from J, with 18 bases between. Germline V gene sequence: CDR1 MDHEN, CDR2 SYDVKM. This CDR3 comprises 13 residues. For the CDR3, the DNA is TGTGCCAGCTGTTGGGGTGGGGGGAGCGGCTACACCTTC. This gives the protein CASCWGGGSGYTF.